This T cell receptor (beta chain) was sequenced during a study of Graves' ophthalmopathy and Graves' hyperthyroidism. RNA transcripts were the source from which TCR beta CDR3 regions were amplified. RT-PCR with HTBI primers came first, then second-round multiplex PCR. TCRdb used MiXCR to reprocess the multiplex PCR reads, holding one entry per CDR3 protein. The sample consists of hundreds of thousands of distinct CDR3 sequences, approximately 21% of them appearing once. CDR1 and CDR2 (germline): SEHNR, FQNEAQ (reference sequence). V was cut by 5 bases and J by 1 base, with 11 bases left in between. CDR3 length equals 15 residues.

The sample consisted of peripheral blood. The chain joins TRBV7-9 to TRBJ2-2, with D tentatively TRBD1 (5 bases). The TCR originated in a woman aged 18-30 years with stable Graves' hyperthyroidism. The CDR3 here is CASSLRQMNTGELFF. Written as DNA, the CDR3 is TGTGCCAGCAGCCTAAGACAGATGAACACCGGGGAGCTGTTTTTT.